This T cell receptor beta chain was recovered during a study of cytomegalovirus exposure and HLA in healthy donors (TCRdb year 2017). Study-wide context: According to an earlier analysis of 587 of the donors, about 179 million T cells yielded over 100 million unique TCR beta sequences and approximately 300 Gb of sequence data. An early release that covered 500 to 800 HLA-typed donors contained about 300 gigabases of sequencing data and 80 million or so unique TCR sequences. Of the 398 genotyped donors, 65% to 90% were placed in the genetic ancestry cluster associated with self-reported Caucasian donors. The study was designed to test whether signatures of past pathogen exposure could be identified by cataloging public T cell receptors. The study used immunosequencing to profile the T cell repertoires of more than 650 subjects and linked those repertoires to cytomegalovirus serostatus. Along with the approximately 650-subject first cohort, a separate validation cohort of 120 different subjects was used. High-throughput TCR immunosequencing, statistical association of individual TCRs with disease status, and machine learning were combined to predict cytomegalovirus infection status. A later analysis re-analyzed previously published TCR beta repertoires from 650 to 800 donors and added high-resolution HLA genotyping to study TCR occurrence patterns. Rather than drawing on any new phenotypic data, the later analysis identified candidate immune exposures from TCR beta sequences and the way those sequences occurred across donors. An earlier analysis of a few hundred of the donors applied high-throughput TCR beta sequencing to assess whether each TCR beta V gene segment acted as functional or pseudogenic. Donor age, sex, ethnicity and CMV serostatus were collected together with the repertoire data. A later genetic analysis took genome-wide SNP genotypes for about 55% of the roughly 670 donors and used that subset as a discovery cohort. All discovery cohort repertoires had been generated using a single sequencing platform. Both class I and class II loci were covered by HLA typing, at four-digit resolution. Typing coverage differed by locus: A, B, C, DRB1 and DQB1 were typed in roughly 620-630 donors, DQA1 in 522, DPA1 in around 610, and DPB1 in around 440. About 5 DR-DQ haplotypes were handled as single units for association and clustering, since linkage in the cohort was strong. Among almost 400 genotyped donors of the cohort, an average of approximately 230,000 unique TCR beta nucleotide sequences were sequenced per donor, 15% to 20% of them non-productive.

Points on this clone: This receptor's antigen is unknown. No base qualities exist here, and no much larger clone lies one base off it.

Results and caveats for the whole study, not just this receptor: The authors suggested that the approach could potentially be generalized to other disease states and immunological phenotypes. In a later analysis, HLA-associated TCR beta chains showed more clonal expansion and lower generation probabilities than non-associated chains that were equally common. A total of 150 or so TCR beta chains were listed by the study as associated with cytomegalovirus. Because counts were too low, seventeen rarely observed V segments, including chromosome 9 orphons, were left out of the earlier analysis of roughly 600 of the donors. An association between a missense DCLRE1C variant and V-gene and J-gene trimming of TCR beta chains was found in a later genetic analysis and replicated in an independent cohort. Correlated functional status among segregating V segments might reflect linkage disequilibrium, but an unknown experimental factor could not be ruled out. A later analysis associated about 18,000 TCR beta sequences with specific HLA alleles at a false discovery rate of 0.05. Across donors, most TCR sequences were observed very rarely, whereas some public TCRs were present in many individuals. CMV serostatus was the only immune exposure information available for the cohort. A later analysis reported that several top co-occurrence clusters appeared linked to parvovirus B19, influenza, CMV and Epstein-Barr virus. Because the 87-base-pair reads could not distinguish some IMGT-functional V segments, including TRBV6-2 and TRBV6-3, those segments were excluded. This cohort had only TCR beta chains sequenced, and the lack of alpha or paired-chain data limited which features could be detected. Broadly in line with IMGT annotations, most TCR beta V segments showed up in productive rearrangements about 87% or about 30% of the time in an earlier analysis of a few hundred of the donors. A later analysis found that most CMV-associated TCR beta chains appeared HLA-restricted, with HLA associations seemingly driven largely by CMV exposure. Because HLA typing was missing for some donors at each locus, association tests included only the typed subset. A cluster of highly shared sequence variants was judged likely to be a technical artifact of the sequencing pipeline. Presence/absence analyses assumed roughly uniform sequencing depth across donors, an assumption that may not hold. A further reported finding was that TCR beta sequences accurately predicted the HLA-A and HLA-B alleles for most subjects in the first cohort. According to a later genetic analysis, donors in an Asian-associated ancestry cluster had fewer N-insertions in productive TCRs than the approximately 670-donor mean. Three of the identified cytomegalovirus-associated TCR beta chains were confirmed in vitro to be specific for cytomegalovirus antigens. A later analysis found that TCR association rates varied across HLA loci, with DRB1 alleles showing the most associated TCRs and HLA-C alleles the fewest. The classifier was reported to diagnose cytomegalovirus status with high specificity and sensitivity in both the original cohort and the validation cohort. When HLA alleles, especially DR and DQ, strongly co-occurred, attributing TCR associations to individual alleles was difficult.

In total, fewer than 750 healthy bone marrow donors made up the cohort. At the time of sampling, every cohort member was nominally healthy, though immune exposures that went unrecorded were likely present. The donor tested CMV seronegative and was one of the 352 seronegative cohort members. Each donor provided a peripheral blood sample, and peripheral blood mononuclear cells were used for TCR beta sequencing. The Qiagen DNeasy Blood Extraction Kit was used to extract genomic DNA from the blood cell samples. Library preparation employed the immunoSEQ multiplex PCR assay. For the multiplex PCR, a mixture combining 60 forward primers for TCR Vbeta segments and 13 reverse primers for TCR Jbeta segments was used. A multiplex PCR assay on genomic DNA amplified the CDR3 region of rearranged TCR beta genes. The Illumina HiSeq System was used to sequence the amplified TCR beta libraries as 87-base-pair reads. In the paper's pipeline: A later analysis tallied tens of millions of unique TCR beta chains across the 650 to 750 repertoires, and roughly 11 million of those chains were shared by two or more donors. A nearest-neighbor algorithm error-corrected the raw reads and collapsed the reads into unique sequences, merging closely related sequences to remove PCR and sequencing errors. CDR3 sequences were aligned to IMGT reference sequences to assign V, D and J gene segments. Each retained sequence needed at least a six-nucleotide match to both a V gene segment and a J gene segment. A rearrangement was called productive if the CDR3 had no stop codons and remained in frame with V and J, and every other rearrangement was called non-productive. CDR3 was defined by IMGT convention, running from the second conserved V-encoded cysteine to the conserved J-encoded phenylalanine. In an earlier analysis of roughly 580 of the donors, sequences lacking an unambiguous match to a single V gene segment were excluded. An earlier analysis of a few hundred of the donors classified V segments as functional when productive rearrangements were above 56.7% and as segregating when the standard deviation between donors was above 5%. A statistical classification framework was built for diagnosing cytomegalovirus status from the catalog of TCR beta chain sequences. In a later analysis, TCR nucleotide sequences were compared against IMGT/GENE-DB human TR gene sequences so that V and J genes could be assigned. The TCRdist pipeline was used in a later analysis to assign CDR3 sequences and most-parsimonious VDJ recombination scenarios. In a later analysis, every TCR beta chain was defined by the combination of its CDR3 amino acid sequence and its V-gene family, and reads without a unique V-gene family were dropped. In a later analysis, 500 to 650 highly shared, low-generation-probability nucleotide sequences were removed to address suspected cross-contamination and a sequencing artifact. In a later analysis, a clonal expansion index for each public chain was calculated from normalized within-repertoire ranks of inferred template counts. A later analysis computed generation probabilities with a VDJ recombination model fitted to out-of-frame rearrangements, and checked the results against IGoR. Hypergeometric tests were used in a later analysis to score TCR-TCR, TCR-HLA and TCR-CMV co-occurrence, with a repertoire-size bias correction applied to the TCR pairs. A later analysis estimated false discovery rates by permuting HLA or CMV assignments 20 times. In a later analysis, co-occurring TCRs were grouped using DBSCAN, and TCRdist sequence similarity was added for clustering within HLA-allele-positive subsets. Co-occurrence clustering excluded repertoires with fewer than 30,000 or more than 120,000 public chains, plus five with anomalous nucleotide sharing. TCRdb limited this immuneACCESS table to in-frame rearrangements with V and J called. A share of clones is missing; checked studies link under half to unresolved V genes, and the rest is unexplained. V and J calls and clone size come straight from that table; D and trimming were deduced from the DNA. In this sample the table shows some 130,000 clones, around 77% of which occur a single time. About 1.7% of the sample is taken by the ten largest.

V and J are truncated by 4 bases and 0 bases respectively, leaving an intervening sequence of 10 bases. Taken from cysteine to phenylalanine, the CDR3 has 15 residues. Only CDR3 DNA is held: 45 bases, read in frame from base 1. The germline V gene encodes CDR1 MNHEY and CDR2 SVGAGI. The sample consisted of PBMCs. The chain links TRBV6-5 with TRBJ1-5, with the D gene uncertain. The receptor's source is a woman aged 50 to 60 in good health and CMV-seronegative. Here is the DNA: TGTGCCAGCAGTTCAGGCGTTTATAGCAATCAGCCCCAGCATTTT. Its product reads: CASSSGVYSNQPQHF.